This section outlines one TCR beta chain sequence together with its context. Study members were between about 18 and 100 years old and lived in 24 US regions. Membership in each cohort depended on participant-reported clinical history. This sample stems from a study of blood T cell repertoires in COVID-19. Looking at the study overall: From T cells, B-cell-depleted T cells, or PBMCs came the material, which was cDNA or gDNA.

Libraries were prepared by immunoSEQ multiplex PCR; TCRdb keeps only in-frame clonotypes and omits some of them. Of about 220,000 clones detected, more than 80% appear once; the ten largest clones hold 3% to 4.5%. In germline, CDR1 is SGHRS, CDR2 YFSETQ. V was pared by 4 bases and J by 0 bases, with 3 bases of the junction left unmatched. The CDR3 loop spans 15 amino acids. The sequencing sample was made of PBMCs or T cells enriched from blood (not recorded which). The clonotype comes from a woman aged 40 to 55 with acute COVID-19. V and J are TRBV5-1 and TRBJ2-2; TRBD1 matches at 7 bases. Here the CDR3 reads CASSHGTANTGELFF. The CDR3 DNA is TGCGCCAGCAGCCACGGGACAGCGAACACCGGGGAGCTGTTTTTT.